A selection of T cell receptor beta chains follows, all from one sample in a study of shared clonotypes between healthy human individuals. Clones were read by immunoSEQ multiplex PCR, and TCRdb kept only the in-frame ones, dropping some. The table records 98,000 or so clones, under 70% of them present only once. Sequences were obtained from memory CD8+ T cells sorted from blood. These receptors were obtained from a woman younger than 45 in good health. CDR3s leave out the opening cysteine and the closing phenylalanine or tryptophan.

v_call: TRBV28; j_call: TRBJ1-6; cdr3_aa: ASRVQGDNSPLH
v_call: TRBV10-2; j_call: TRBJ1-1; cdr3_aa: ASSVRFTEAF
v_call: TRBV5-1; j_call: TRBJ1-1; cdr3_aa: ASSLGLNTEAF
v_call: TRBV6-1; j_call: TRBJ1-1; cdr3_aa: ASSSGPEGTEAF
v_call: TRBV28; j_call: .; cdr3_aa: ASSLARVSYEQY
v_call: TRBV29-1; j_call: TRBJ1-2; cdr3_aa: SVDDRLNYGYT
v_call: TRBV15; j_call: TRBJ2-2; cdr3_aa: ATSGRLAVANTGELF
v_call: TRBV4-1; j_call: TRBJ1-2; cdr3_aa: ASSQKGGAIGRGYT
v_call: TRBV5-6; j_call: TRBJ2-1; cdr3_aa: ASSSDSHNEQF
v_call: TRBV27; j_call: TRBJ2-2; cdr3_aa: ASSSYSGRAHTGELF
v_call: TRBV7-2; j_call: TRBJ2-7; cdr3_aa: ASSLAGTSGYEQY
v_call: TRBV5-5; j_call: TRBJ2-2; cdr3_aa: ASSDEFGVGGELF
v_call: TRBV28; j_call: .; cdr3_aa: ASSQLRMRERYEQY
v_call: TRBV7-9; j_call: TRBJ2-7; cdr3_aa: ASSGTASSYEQY
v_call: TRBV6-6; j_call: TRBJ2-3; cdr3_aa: ASSYGDTQY
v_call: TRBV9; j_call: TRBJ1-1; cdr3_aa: ASSVDPNRSPEAF
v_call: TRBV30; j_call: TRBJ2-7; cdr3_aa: AWLPPGPTLEQY
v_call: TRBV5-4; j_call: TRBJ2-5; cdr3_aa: ASSPPAQETQY
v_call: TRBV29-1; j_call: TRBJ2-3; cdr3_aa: SVGQGVSGTDTQY
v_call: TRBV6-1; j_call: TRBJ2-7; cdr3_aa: ASSEAGGGSYEQY
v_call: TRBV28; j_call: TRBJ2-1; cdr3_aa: ASSLSAINEQF
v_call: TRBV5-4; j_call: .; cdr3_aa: ASSPEPGHNEQY
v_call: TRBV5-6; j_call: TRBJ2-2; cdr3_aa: ASSSPPSERDTGELF
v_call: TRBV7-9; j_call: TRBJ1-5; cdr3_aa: ASSLDGRNQPQH
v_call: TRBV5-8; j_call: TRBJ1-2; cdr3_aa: AGTGGYGYT
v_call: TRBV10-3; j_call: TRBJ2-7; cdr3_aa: AISGGQGAYSYEQY
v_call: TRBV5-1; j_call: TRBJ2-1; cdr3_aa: ASSLLEVGEQF
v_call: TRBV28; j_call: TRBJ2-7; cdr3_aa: ASSFPQGAYEQY
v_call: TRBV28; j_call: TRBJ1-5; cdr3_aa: ASSFLPGQGANQPQH
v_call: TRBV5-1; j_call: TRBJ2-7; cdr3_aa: ASSDSGGSYEQY
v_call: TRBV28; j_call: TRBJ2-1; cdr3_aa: ASSLGDWSGVHEQF
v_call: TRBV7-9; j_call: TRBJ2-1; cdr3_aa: ASSPRGGSGYNEQF
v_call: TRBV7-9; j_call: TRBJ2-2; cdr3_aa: ASSLGVGENTGELF
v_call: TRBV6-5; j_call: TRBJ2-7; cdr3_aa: ASSYSGVEQY
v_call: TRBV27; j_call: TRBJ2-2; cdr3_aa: ASSLSPPGLNTGELF
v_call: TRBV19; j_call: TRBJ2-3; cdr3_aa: ASSIAGKYDTQY
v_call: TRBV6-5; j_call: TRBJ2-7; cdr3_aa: ASSSAGQPYEQY
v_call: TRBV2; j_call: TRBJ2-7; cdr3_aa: ASRGQGDEQY
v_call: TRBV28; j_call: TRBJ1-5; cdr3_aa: ASSFPVIRDNAPRPQH
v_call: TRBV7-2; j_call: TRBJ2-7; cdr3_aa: ASSSTGGGYEQY
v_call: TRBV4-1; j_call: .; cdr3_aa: ASSQGGTGGAYEQY
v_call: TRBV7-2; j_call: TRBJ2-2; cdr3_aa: ASSLRVRREAPGELF
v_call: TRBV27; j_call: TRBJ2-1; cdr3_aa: ASKPLSSYNEQF
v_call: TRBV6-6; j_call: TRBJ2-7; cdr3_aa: ASSYSVQPPGEQY
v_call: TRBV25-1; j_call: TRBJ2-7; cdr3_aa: ASSGNSGSNYEQY
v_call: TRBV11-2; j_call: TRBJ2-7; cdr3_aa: ASSLVRQDPYEQY
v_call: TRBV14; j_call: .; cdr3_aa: ASSQDLAGLYEQY
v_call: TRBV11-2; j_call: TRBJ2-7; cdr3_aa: ASSQRGRGPSYEQY
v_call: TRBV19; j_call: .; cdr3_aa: ASSPTRLHEQY
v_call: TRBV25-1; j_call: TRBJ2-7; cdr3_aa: ASMDIATYEQY
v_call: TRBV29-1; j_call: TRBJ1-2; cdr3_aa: SVAGTGGVGYT
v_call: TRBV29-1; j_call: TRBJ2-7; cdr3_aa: SVSGGSSYEQY
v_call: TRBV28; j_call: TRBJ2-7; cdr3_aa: ASISDRTSGRPYEQY
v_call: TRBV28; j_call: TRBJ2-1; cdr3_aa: ASSRTSGNNEQF